Listed below are T cell receptor beta chains from one sample, sequenced in a study of Ad26.COV2.S vaccination and SARS-CoV-2 variants. Only in-frame clones appear in the TCRdb table, and some are missing; sequencing was by immunoSEQ multiplex PCR. The table lists about 320,000 clones, around four fifths of them singletons. The material sequenced was peripheral blood, taken in a trial of Ad26.COV2.S vaccine versus placebo. The receptors stem from a person aged 18-65 years who received the Ad26.COV2.S COVID-19 vaccine or a placebo. CDR3s include the opening cysteine and the closing phenylalanine or tryptophan. The D gene is left open where the match is weak. Clone size is given for some rows only: seen once, a few or many times, or a class if the clone is expanded.

J gene: TRBJ2-5
V gene: TRBV12-3/TRBV12-4
clone size: -
D gene: -
CDR3 protein: CASSHNLQETQYF
CDR3 DNA: TGTGCCAGCAGCCACAACCTACAAGAGACCCAGTACTTC

J gene: TRBJ2-5
V gene: TRBV7-3
clone size: -
D gene: TRBD2
CDR3 protein: CASSEVRGGRETQYF
CDR3 DNA: TGTGCCAGCAGCGAGGTGCGGGGGGGCCGGGAGACCCAGTACTTC

J gene: TRBJ2-5
V gene: TRBV12-3/TRBV12-4
clone size: -
D gene: -
CDR3 protein: CASSQDFGETQYF
CDR3 DNA: TGTGCCAGCAGCCAGGACTTTGGGGAGACCCAGTACTTC

J gene: TRBJ2-5
V gene: TRBV3-1/TRBV3-2
clone size: -
D gene: -
CDR3 protein: CASSQFRTSETQYF
CDR3 DNA: TGTGCCAGCAGCCAATTCAGAACGTCAGAGACCCAGTACTTC

J gene: TRBJ1-5
V gene: TRBV11-2
clone size: -
D gene: -
CDR3 protein: CASGNRVGNQPQHF
CDR3 DNA: TGTGCCAGCGGCAACAGGGTTGGGAATCAGCCCCAGCATTTT

J gene: TRBJ1-1
V gene: TRBV2
clone size: few
D gene: -
CDR3 protein: CASSADSYTEAFF
CDR3 DNA: TGTGCCAGCAGCGCCGACAGCTACACTGAAGCTTTCTTT

J gene: TRBJ2-7
V gene: TRBV14
clone size: -
D gene: -
CDR3 protein: CASSQELYSYEQYF
CDR3 DNA: TGTGCCAGCAGCCAAGAGCTCTACTCCTACGAGCAGTACTTC

J gene: TRBJ1-2
V gene: TRBV4-2
clone size: -
D gene: TRBD1
CDR3 protein: CASSRRDRGPFYGYTF
CDR3 DNA: TGTGCCAGCAGCCGCCGGGACAGGGGGCCTTTCTATGGCTACACCTTC

J gene: TRBJ1-2
V gene: TRBV9
clone size: few
D gene: -
CDR3 protein: CASSGRAPGYTF
CDR3 DNA: TGTGCCAGCAGCGGGAGGGCCCCCGGCTACACCTTC

J gene: TRBJ1-4
V gene: TRBV24-1
clone size: -
D gene: TRBD1
CDR3 protein: CATSAGTGVLDEKLFF
CDR3 DNA: TGTGCCACCAGCGCCGGGACAGGGGTACTGGATGAAAAACTGTTTTTT

J gene: TRBJ2-1
V gene: TRBV9
clone size: -
D gene: -
CDR3 protein: CASSLTPSGNEQFF
CDR3 DNA: TGTGCCAGCAGCCTTACGCCGAGTGGTAATGAGCAGTTCTTC

J gene: TRBJ2-3
V gene: TRBV5-4
clone size: -
D gene: TRBD2
CDR3 protein: CASSPRTSGTDTQYF
CDR3 DNA: TGTGCCAGCAGCCCGAGGACTAGCGGCACAGATACGCAGTATTTT

J gene: TRBJ2-1
V gene: TRBV7-8
clone size: few
D gene: TRBD1
CDR3 protein: CASSSYRDRAGEQFF
CDR3 DNA: TGTGCCAGCAGCTCGTACCGGGACAGGGCTGGGGAGCAGTTCTTC

J gene: TRBJ2-2
V gene: TRBV5-5
clone size: few
D gene: -
CDR3 protein: CASSSQAGAVNTGELFF
CDR3 DNA: TGTGCCAGCAGCTCCCAAGCAGGGGCGGTAAACACCGGGGAGCTGTTTTTT

J gene: TRBJ1-1
V gene: TRBV2
clone size: -
D gene: -
CDR3 protein: CASSPFTNAEAFF
CDR3 DNA: TGTGCCAGCAGTCCGTTCACTAACGCTGAAGCTTTCTTT

J gene: TRBJ2-1
V gene: TRBV24-1
clone size: -
D gene: TRBD2
CDR3 protein: CATSDLASGGPNEQFF
CDR3 DNA: TGTGCCACCAGTGATTTAGCTAGCGGGGGGCCTAATGAGCAGTTCTTC

J gene: TRBJ2-1
V gene: TRBV7-2
clone size: -
D gene: TRBD2
CDR3 protein: CASSLRSSGNNEQFF
CDR3 DNA: TGTGCCAGCAGCTTAAGGTCTAGCGGGAACAATGAGCAGTTCTTC

J gene: TRBJ1-1
V gene: TRBV27
clone size: -
D gene: -
CDR3 protein: CASSFRRQNEAFF
CDR3 DNA: TGTGCCAGCAGTTTCAGACGACAGAACGAAGCTTTCTTT

J gene: TRBJ1-5
V gene: TRBV2
clone size: -
D gene: -
CDR3 protein: CASSLPSNQPQHF
CDR3 DNA: TGTGCCAGCAGCTTACCTAGCAATCAGCCCCAGCATTTT

J gene: TRBJ1-3
V gene: TRBV6-1
clone size: -
D gene: -
CDR3 protein: CASSEVYGTKVGNTIYF
CDR3 DNA: TGTGCCAGCAGTGAAGTTTACGGGACTAAAGTTGGAAACACCATATATTTT

J gene: TRBJ1-1
V gene: TRBV5-1
clone size: -
D gene: -
CDR3 protein: CATSAGSNTEAFF
CDR3 DNA: TGCGCCACCTCTGCGGGTTCGAACACTGAAGCTTTCTTT

J gene: TRBJ1-1
V gene: TRBV19
clone size: -
D gene: -
CDR3 protein: CASSKQRGAWDTEAFF
CDR3 DNA: TGTGCCAGTAGTAAACAGAGAGGGGCCTGGGACACTGAAGCTTTCTTT

J gene: TRBJ2-2
V gene: TRBV5-1
clone size: -
D gene: TRBD1
CDR3 protein: CASSFGQGDTGELFF
CDR3 DNA: TGCGCCAGCAGCTTTGGGCAGGGGGACACCGGGGAGCTGTTTTTT

J gene: TRBJ2-7
V gene: TRBV29-1
clone size: -
D gene: TRBD1
CDR3 protein: CSVTGTENYEQYF
CDR3 DNA: TGCAGCGTTACCGGGACAGAAAACTACGAGCAGTACTTC

J gene: TRBJ2-2
V gene: TRBV28
clone size: -
D gene: -
CDR3 protein: CASSTGGFTGELFF
CDR3 DNA: TGTGCCAGCAGTACCGGGGGATTCACCGGGGAGCTGTTTTTT

J gene: TRBJ2-7
V gene: TRBV11-2
clone size: -
D gene: -
CDR3 protein: CASSPIGRLVRTRYEQYF
CDR3 DNA: TGTGCCAGCAGCCCGATCGGTCGACTAGTTCGGACTCGCTACGAGCAGTACTTC

J gene: TRBJ2-2
V gene: TRBV6-2/TRBV6-3
clone size: many
D gene: TRBD2
CDR3 protein: CASSSSGTSGGAPGELFF
CDR3 DNA: TGTGCCAGCAGTTCGTCCGGGACTAGCGGGGGGGCCCCCGGGGAGCTGTTTTTT

J gene: TRBJ2-5
V gene: TRBV11-2
clone size: once
D gene: -
CDR3 protein: CASSPQGKETQYF
CDR3 DNA: TGTGCCAGCAGCCCTCAGGGGAAGGAGACCCAGTACTTC

J gene: TRBJ1-3
V gene: TRBV5-4
clone size: -
D gene: -
CDR3 protein: CASSTGRGNTIYF
CDR3 DNA: TGTGCCAGCAGTACGGGACGGGGGAACACCATATATTTT

J gene: TRBJ2-3
V gene: TRBV25-1
clone size: -
D gene: -
CDR3 protein: CASRRGGGTDTQYF
CDR3 DNA: TGTGCCAGCAGAAGGGGCGGTGGCACAGATACGCAGTATTTT

J gene: TRBJ2-2
V gene: TRBV18
clone size: -
D gene: -
CDR3 protein: CASSSQGTGVLFF
CDR3 DNA: TGTGCCAGCTCATCGCAGGGGACCGGTGTGCTGTTTTTT

J gene: TRBJ1-2
V gene: TRBV6-5
clone size: -
D gene: TRBD1
CDR3 protein: CASAPSTGLNYGYTF
CDR3 DNA: TGTGCCAGCGCCCCGTCGACAGGGCTCAACTATGGCTACACCTTC

J gene: TRBJ2-2
V gene: TRBV29-1
clone size: -
D gene: -
CDR3 protein: CSVTQGRSSGTGELFF
CDR3 DNA: TGCAGCGTTACGCAGGGGAGGTCCTCGGGCACCGGGGAGCTGTTTTTT

J gene: TRBJ1-3
V gene: TRBV3-1/TRBV3-2
clone size: -
D gene: -
CDR3 protein: CASSQGQARRGNTIYF
CDR3 DNA: TGTGCCAGCAGCCAGGGTCAGGCAAGGAGAGGAAACACCATATATTTT

J gene: TRBJ2-2
V gene: TRBV9
clone size: -
D gene: TRBD2
CDR3 protein: CASSVEGGGRRTGELFF
CDR3 DNA: TGTGCCAGCAGCGTAGAGGGCGGGGGACGGAGAACCGGGGAGCTGTTTTTT

J gene: TRBJ1-1
V gene: TRBV6-5
clone size: many
D gene: -
CDR3 protein: CASSYSRAWGNTEAFF
CDR3 DNA: TGTGCCAGCAGTTACTCGCGGGCCTGGGGGAACACTGAAGCTTTCTTT

J gene: TRBJ2-7
V gene: TRBV7-3
clone size: -
D gene: TRBD1
CDR3 protein: CASSRTGQEEQYF
CDR3 DNA: TGTGCCAGCAGCCGGACGGGACAGGAGGAGCAGTACTTC

J gene: TRBJ1-2
V gene: TRBV30
clone size: -
D gene: TRBD1
CDR3 protein: CAWSVNYFGTGDGYTF
CDR3 DNA: TGTGCCTGGAGTGTTAACTATTTTGGGACAGGGGATGGCTACACCTTC

J gene: TRBJ1-2
V gene: TRBV5-4
clone size: -
D gene: -
CDR3 protein: CASSFSGANYGYTF
CDR3 DNA: TGTGCCAGCAGCTTCTCGGGAGCTAACTATGGCTACACCTTC

J gene: TRBJ2-7
V gene: TRBV28
clone size: -
D gene: -
CDR3 protein: CASSGGPRGPYEQYF
CDR3 DNA: TGTGCCAGCAGTGGGGGCCCGAGAGGGCCCTACGAGCAGTACTTC

J gene: TRBJ2-1
V gene: TRBV6-6
clone size: -
D gene: TRBD2
CDR3 protein: CASRLGLAFEQFF
CDR3 DNA: TGTGCCAGCAGACTGGGACTAGCTTTTGAGCAGTTCTTC

J gene: TRBJ1-2
V gene: TRBV28
clone size: -
D gene: TRBD1
CDR3 protein: CASSLLGQAGGYTF
CDR3 DNA: TGTGCCAGCAGTTTATTGGGACAGGCTGGAGGCTACACCTTC

J gene: TRBJ2-7
V gene: TRBV20-1
clone size: -
D gene: -
CDR3 protein: CSARTKYEQYF
CDR3 DNA: TGCAGTGCCAGGACAAAGTACGAGCAGTACTTC

J gene: TRBJ1-1
V gene: TRBV6-1
clone size: -
D gene: TRBD1
CDR3 protein: CASDRVNTEAFF
CDR3 DNA: TGTGCCAGCGACAGGGTAAACACTGAAGCTTTCTTT

J gene: TRBJ1-2
V gene: TRBV27
clone size: few
D gene: TRBD1
CDR3 protein: CASSPSGTGHGYTF
CDR3 DNA: TGTGCCAGCAGTCCCTCCGGGACAGGGCATGGCTACACCTTC

J gene: TRBJ2-1
V gene: TRBV18
clone size: -
D gene: TRBD1
CDR3 protein: CASSPADRSSYNEQFF
CDR3 DNA: TGTGCCAGCTCACCAGCGGACAGGAGCTCCTACAATGAGCAGTTCTTC

J gene: TRBJ2-4
V gene: TRBV5-6
clone size: once
D gene: TRBD2
CDR3 protein: CASRAGTRENIQYF
CDR3 DNA: TGTGCCAGCAGGGCCGGGACTAGAGAAAACATTCAGTACTTC

J gene: TRBJ2-7
V gene: TRBV24-1
clone size: -
D gene: TRBD1
CDR3 protein: CATSDGQGARRDDEQYF
CDR3 DNA: TGTGCCACCAGTGATGGACAGGGAGCCCGACGGGATGACGAGCAGTACTTC

J gene: TRBJ2-7
V gene: TRBV28
clone size: few
D gene: TRBD2
CDR3 protein: CASSFVGGSSEQYF
CDR3 DNA: TGTGCCAGCAGTTTTGTGGGGGGGTCCTCCGAGCAGTACTTC

J gene: TRBJ1-4
V gene: TRBV19
clone size: -
D gene: -
CDR3 protein: CASSGQSNEKLFF
CDR3 DNA: TGTGCCAGTAGTGGGCAATCTAATGAAAAACTGTTTTTT

J gene: TRBJ1-4
V gene: TRBV24-1
clone size: -
D gene: -
CDR3 protein: CYRAPTNEKLFF
CDR3 DNA: TGTTACCGGGCGCCAACTAATGAAAAACTGTTTTTT

J gene: TRBJ1-3
V gene: TRBV6-1
clone size: -
D gene: TRBD1
CDR3 protein: CASSDRTGGSGNTIYF
CDR3 DNA: TGTGCCAGCAGTGACCGGACAGGGGGCTCTGGAAACACCATATATTTT

J gene: TRBJ1-2
V gene: TRBV19
clone size: -
D gene: TRBD1
CDR3 protein: CASSIRGGEAGYTF
CDR3 DNA: TGTGCCAGTAGTATACGAGGGGGCGAGGCTGGCTACACCTTC

J gene: TRBJ1-6
V gene: TRBV6-6
clone size: -
D gene: -
CDR3 protein: CASSYFREDSPLHF
CDR3 DNA: TGTGCCAGCAGTTACTTTCGCGAGGATTCACCCCTCCACTTT

J gene: TRBJ1-4
V gene: TRBV6-6
clone size: -
D gene: -
CDR3 protein: CASSTLQVAEKLFF
CDR3 DNA: TGTGCCAGCAGTACTCTACAGGTTGCCGAAAAACTGTTTTTT

J gene: TRBJ1-2
V gene: TRBV12-3/TRBV12-4
clone size: once
D gene: -
CDR3 protein: CASSFSGSYTF
CDR3 DNA: TGTGCCAGCAGTTTTAGCGGAAGCTACACCTTC

J gene: TRBJ1-6
V gene: TRBV19
clone size: -
D gene: -
CDR3 protein: CASSTRGSNSPLHF
CDR3 DNA: TGTGCCAGTAGTACGCGTGGAAGTAATTCACCCCTCCACTTT

J gene: TRBJ2-3
V gene: TRBV18
clone size: once
D gene: -
CDR3 protein: CASSPNTPSTDTQYF
CDR3 DNA: TGTGCCAGCTCACCGAACACACCTAGCACAGATACGCAGTATTTT